This is a list of T cell receptor beta chains from one sample in a study of T cell repertoires in cytomegalovirus infection. One entry per CDR3 protein results from TCRdb running MiXCR on the reads. Among about 600,000 distinct CDR3 sequences listed, approximately 24% were seen once. Input material: CD8+ T cells from PBMCs. Every receptor here comes from a human donor in good health (CMV status not recorded). Some clones in this sample may be carry-over from other donors' samples. The CDR3 runs from the conserved cysteine through the conserved F or W. D genes are given only for firm matches. The size of a clone is reported for some rows only, either as once, few or many, or as a class for expanded clones.

d_call: NA; cdr3_length: 16; v_call: TRBV7-8; clone_size: many; j_call: TRBJ1-1; cdr3_aa: CASSLVSSGVRTEAFF; cdr3_nt: TGTGCCAGCAGCTTAGTAAGTTCAGGGGTACGGACTGAAGCTTTCTTT
d_call: NA; cdr3_length: 12; v_call: TRBV7-9; clone_size: few; j_call: TRBJ1-1; cdr3_aa: CASSGPRAEAFF; cdr3_nt: TGTGCCAGCAGCGGCCCGCGGGCTGAAGCTTTCTTT
d_call: NA; cdr3_length: 16; v_call: TRBV20-1; clone_size: NA; j_call: TRBJ2-2; cdr3_aa: CSARDIGLGVDGELFF; cdr3_nt: TGCAGTGCTAGAGATATCGGACTCGGGGTGGACGGGGAGCTGTTTTTT
d_call: NA; cdr3_length: 15; v_call: TRBV7-6; clone_size: many; j_call: TRBJ1-1; cdr3_aa: CASSSEGGQNTEAFF; cdr3_nt: TGTGCCAGCAGCTCCGAAGGTGGGCAGAACACTGAAGCTTTCTTT
d_call: TRBD1; cdr3_length: 13; v_call: TRBV25-1; clone_size: many; j_call: TRBJ1-1; cdr3_aa: CASKGTGGTEAFF; cdr3_nt: TGTGCCAGCAAAGGGACAGGGGGAACTGAAGCTTTCTTT
d_call: TRBD2; cdr3_length: 17; v_call: TRBV4-1; clone_size: NA; j_call: TRBJ2-3; cdr3_aa: CASSQEPSGGASDTQYF; cdr3_nt: TGCGCCAGCAGCCAAGAACCTAGCGGGGGGGCTTCTGATACGCAGTATTTT
d_call: TRBD1; cdr3_length: 13; v_call: TRBV11-3; clone_size: few; j_call: TRBJ2-7; cdr3_aa: CASSDRAVDEQYF; cdr3_nt: TGTGCCAGCTCTGACAGGGCTGTGGACGAGCAGTACTTC
d_call: NA; cdr3_length: 15; v_call: TRBV7-2; clone_size: many; j_call: TRBJ2-5; cdr3_aa: CASSLEGTFQETQYF; cdr3_nt: TGTGCCAGCAGCTTAGAAGGGACGTTCCAAGAGACCCAGTACTTC
d_call: NA; cdr3_length: 18; v_call: TRBV7-9; clone_size: few; j_call: TRBJ2-1; cdr3_aa: CASSEGARVLGSYNEQFF; cdr3_nt: TGTGCCAGCAGCGAAGGGGCGCGGGTTTTAGGGTCCTACAATGAGCAGTTCTTC
d_call: NA; cdr3_length: 17; v_call: TRBV7-8; clone_size: many; j_call: TRBJ1-4; cdr3_aa: CASSELGSVESNEKLFF; cdr3_nt: TGTGCCAGCAGCGAATTAGGCTCGGTCGAATCTAATGAAAAACTGTTTTTT
d_call: NA; cdr3_length: 12; v_call: TRBV4-3; clone_size: NA; j_call: TRBJ2-1; cdr3_aa: CASSHQYNEQFF; cdr3_nt: TGCGCCAGCAGCCATCAATACAATGAGCAGTTCTTC
d_call: TRBD1; cdr3_length: 17; v_call: TRBV7-2; clone_size: many; j_call: TRBJ2-2; cdr3_aa: CASSESPGQGYTGELFF; cdr3_nt: TGTGCCAGCAGCGAATCTCCGGGACAGGGGTACACCGGGGAGCTGTTTTTT